The 25 T cell receptor beta chains below were found in one sample sequenced in a study of cytomegalovirus exposure and HLA in healthy donors. Amplification used 60 Vbeta primers and 13 Jbeta primers. The table came from immunoSEQ multiplex PCR; TCRdb's copy has only in-frame clones and leaves some out. In the table there are 130,000 or so clones, over 75% of which are singletons. The sequenced sample was PBMCs. The receptor set was obtained from a woman under 30 in good health and CMV-seronegative.

The gene calls are TRBV30 and TRBJ2-2; 9 bases map to TRBD2. The J segment lost 6 bases and the V segment lost 5 bases, leaving 7 bases of the junction unmatched. Germline V lookup: CDR1 GTSNPN, CDR2 SVGIG (reference sequence). The CDR3 is 14 residues long. The CDR3 loop reads CAWDSRGGPGELFF. The CDR3 DNA is TGTGCCTGGGACTCGCGGGGGGGCCCCGGGGAGCTGTTTTTT.

This chain uses TRBV18 with TRBJ1-2; possibly TRBD1 for D (5 bases). V dropped 6 bases and J dropped 4 bases, with 15 bases sitting between them. This CDR3 has 14 residues. CDR1 is KGHSH, CDR2 LQKENI, per germline. The CDR3, as DNA: TGTGCCAGCTCCACGCAGGGATCTGGCTATGGCTACACCTTC. Translating gives CASSTQGSGYGYTF.

V usage is TRBV27 and J usage is TRBJ1-6; D may be TRBD1 (6 bases). CDR3 size: 13 residues. CDR1 MNHEY and CDR2 SMNVEV come from the germline V gene (reference sequence). The V gene lost 5 bases and the J gene lost 8 bases, with 10 bases spanning the gap. CDR3 coding DNA: TGTGCCAGCAGTCTAAACAGGGATTCACCCCTCCACTTT. Translation gives CASSLNRDSPLHF.

This sequence joins TRBV19 and TRBJ1-2, with 9 bases identical to TRBD1. V shed 6 bases, J shed 6 bases, and the junction held 8 bases outside the gene matches. In germline, CDR1 is LNHDA, CDR2 SQIVND (reference sequence). This CDR3 spans 14 amino acids. CDR3 region: CASSPTGGIDGYTF. For the CDR3, the DNA is TGTGCCAGTAGCCCTACAGGGGGCATAGATGGCTACACCTTC.

This clone was seen only once. The rearrangement links TRBV4-3 to TRBJ2-5; maybe TRBD2 (6 bases). The CDR3 runs 17 residues. Germline values: CDR1 LGHNA, CDR2 YSLEER. V lost 1 base, J lost 6 bases, and 21 bases lay in between. In DNA, the CDR3 is TGCGCCAGCAGCCAAGCCGCCAACCCTAGGGGACTTCAGACCCAGTACTTC. Its protein product is CASSQAANPRGLQTQYF.

This clone was found once. The chain uses TRBV18 and TRBJ2-7; D unclear. With 0 bases removed from V and 5 bases from J, the gap between germline ends came to 17 bases. The CDR3 has 16 amino acids. In germline, CDR1 is KGHSH, CDR2 LQKENI. The CDR3 loop reads CASSPPSSPRGHEQYF. CDR3 bases: TGTGCCAGCTCACCACCTTCCTCTCCTCGAGGCCACGAGCAGTACTTC.

The genes are TRBV27 and TRBJ2-1; 9 bases agree with TRBD2. Germline V gene lookup returns CDR1 MNHEY and CDR2 SMNVEV (reference sequence). Germline trimming cut 5 bases from V and 3 bases from J; bases unmatched to any gene: 2. The CDR3 sequence is 14 residues long. This CDR3 reads CASSLAGNYNEQFF. As DNA, the CDR3 is TGTGCCAGCAGTCTAGCGGGGAACTACAATGAGCAGTTCTTC.

The chain recombines TRBV5-8 with TRBJ2-7; perhaps TRBD2 as D (6 bases). V was cut by 4 bases and J by 3 bases, with 8 bases left in between. The CDR3 spans 12 residues. In germline, CDR1 is SGHTS, CDR2 YDEGEE. CDR3 sequence: CASSRLVYEQYF. CDR3 DNA: TGTGCCAGCAGCCGACTAGTCTACGAGCAGTACTTC.

The rearrangement links TRBV9 to TRBJ2-2; TRBD1 aligns across 7 bases. Germline CDR1 SGDLS, CDR2 YYNGEE. This CDR3 region has 16 residues. Unmatched junction bases numbered 4, after V lost 0 bases and J lost 2 bases. The CDR3 sequence: CASSVEGTANTGELFF. DNA for the CDR3: TGTGCCAGCAGCGTAGAGGGGACAGCCAACACCGGGGAGCTGTTTTTT. Full variable domain (missing parts from reference TRBV9 and TRBJ2-2): DSGVTQTPKHLITATGQRVTLRCSPRSGDLSVYWYQQSLDQGLQFLIQYYNGEERAKGNILERFSAQQFPDLHSELNLSSLELGDSALYFCASSVEGTANTGELFFGEGSRLTVL.

This clone was found a few times. V gene TRBV11-2 combines with J gene TRBJ2-1; maybe TRBD2 (5 bases). The germline V gene encodes CDR1 SGHAT and CDR2 FQNNGV. The CDR3 consists of 15 residues. V lost 1 base, J lost 5 bases, and 12 bases lay in between. The CDR3 is CASSLVGSPDNEQFF. DNA of the CDR3: TGTGCCAGCAGCTTAGTAGGGAGTCCGGACAATGAGCAGTTCTTC.

The rearrangement joins TRBV6-1 to TRBJ2-1; 9 nucleotides match TRBD2. The CDR3 has 14 amino acids. After removal of 9 bases from V and 6 bases from J, the junction contained 9 bases not matched to a gene. CDR1 is MNHNS, CDR2 SASEGT, per germline. The CDR3 DNA reads as TGTGCCAGTTCAACGAATAGCGGGAGCAATGAGCAGTTCTTC. Translated: CASSTNSGSNEQFF.

In its sample, this clone was seen once. The chain combines TRBV19 with TRBJ2-1; 7 positions agree with TRBD1. The germline V gene has CDR1 LNHDA and CDR2 SQIVND (reference sequence). The CDR3 is 13 residues long. With V trimmed by 3 bases and J by 6 bases, 2 bases remained unmatched. In DNA form, the CDR3 reads TGTGCCAGTAGTATGACAGGGAGCAATGAGCAGTTCTTC. Translation gives CASSMTGSNEQFF.

The gene calls are TRBV27 and TRBJ2-7; 11 bases line up with TRBD1. The CDR3 consists of 16 residues. CDR1 and CDR2 from the germline V gene are MNHEY and SMNVEV (reference sequence). The V segment lost 3 bases and the J segment 5 bases; nucleotides outside the gene matches: 9. As DNA, the CDR3 is TGTGCCAGCAGTTTTGGGCCCGGGACAGGGGGACACGAGCAGTACTTC. This codes for CASSFGPGTGGHEQYF.

The chain employs TRBV19 and TRBJ1-2; 7 nucleotides line up with TRBD1. The ends lost 6 bases at V and 2 bases at J; junction bases unmatched: 6. The CDR3 covers 14 residues. Germline V CDR1 and CDR2: LNHDA, SQIVND (reference sequence). CDR3 region: CASRSGTANYGYTF. As DNA, the CDR3 is TGTGCCAGTAGATCTGGGACAGCAAACTATGGCTACACCTTC.

V gene TRBV6-1 combines with J gene TRBJ1-5; D remains ambiguous. Trimming shortened V by 4 bases and J by 0 bases, and 25 bases separated the two germline ends. The CDR3 spans 20 residues. The V gene's germline CDR1 is MNHNS and CDR2 SASEGT. The CDR3 is CASSAPEKWTEGYSNQPQHF. As DNA, the CDR3 is TGTGCCAGCAGTGCACCGGAGAAGTGGACTGAGGGTTATAGCAATCAGCCCCAGCATTTT.

The chain is built from TRBV2 and TRBJ1-6, with no clear D. The CDR3 is 13 residues long. V shed 1 base and J shed 12 bases, with 10 bases lying between them. Germline V gene data show CDR1 as SNHLY and CDR2 as FYNNEI. CDR3 sequence: CASSEESPRPLHF. The CDR3 DNA reads TGTGCCAGCAGTGAAGAGTCCCCTAGACCCCTCCACTTT.

The J gene is TRBJ1-4, the V gene TRBV5-1; 7 nucleotides agree with TRBD1. The length of the CDR3 is 13 residues. Germline-derived CDR1 and CDR2 are SGHRS and YFSETQ. The V gene end was trimmed by 4 bases and the J gene end by 6 bases; junction bases not matched to a gene: 3. Here the CDR3 DNA reads TGCGCCAGCAGCATGGACAGGCATGAAAAACTGTTTTTT. Protein: CASSMDRHEKLFF.

The chain has TRBV5-4 and TRBJ1-4; D not resolved. With 3 bases removed from V and 2 bases from J, the gap between germline ends came to 8 bases. CDR3 length: 14 amino acids. Germline-derived CDR1 and CDR2 are SGHNT and YYREEE (reference sequence). The CDR3 here is CASSSFETNEKLFF. CDR3 coding DNA: TGTGCCAGCAGCTCTTTCGAGACTAATGAAAAACTGTTTTTT.

The chain carries TRBV6-1 and TRBJ1-6, with 7 bases identical to TRBD1. Per germline, CDR1 MNHNS and CDR2 SASEGT. J lost 6 bases, V lost 4 bases, and 9 bases had no gene match. CDR3 length: 16 amino acids. The CDR3 spells CASSAQTGTGNSPLHF. For the CDR3, the DNA is TGTGCCAGCAGTGCACAGACAGGGACTGGTAATTCACCCCTCCACTTT.

The genes are TRBV18 and TRBJ2-7; D gene uncertain. The CDR3 loop spans 13 amino acids. V lost 3 bases and J lost 2, with 8 bases in between. Germline V CDR1 and CDR2: KGHSH, LQKENI. The CDR3 loop is CASSPPAAYEQYF. The DNA for the CDR3 is TGTGCCAGCTCACCTCCCGCGGCCTACGAGCAGTACTTC. Complete variable domain (other parts from reference TRBV18 and TRBJ2-7): NAGVMQNPRHLVRRRGQEARLRCSPMKGHSHVYWYRQLPEEGLKFMVYLQKENIIDESGMPKERFSAEFPKEGPSILRIQQVVRGDSAAYFCASSPPAAYEQYFGPGTRLTVT.

The rearrangement joins TRBV11-2 to TRBJ1-5, with D maybe TRBD1 (6 bases). V lost 4 bases and J 3 bases, leaving 19 bases between the germline ends. The CDR3 has 17 amino acids. Germline CDR1 and CDR2: SGHAT and FQNNGV. CDR3 bases: TGTGCCAGCAGCTGGGGGACAAGGACCGCGAACAATCAGCCCCAGCATTTT. Amino acids: CASSWGTRTANNQPQHF.

The chain employs TRBV7-7 and TRBJ2-2, with TRBD2 matching over 9 bases. The CDR3 loop spans 15 amino acids. With 4 bases clipped from V and 0 bases from J, the junction kept 0 bases outside the gene matches. Germline V gene data show CDR1 as SSHAT and CDR2 as FNYEAQ (reference sequence). For the CDR3, the DNA is TGTGCCAGCAGCTGGACTAGCGCGAACACCGGGGAGCTGTTTTTT. Protein: CASSWTSANTGELFF.

J is TRBJ1-1 and V is TRBV27, with D perhaps matching TRBD1 (5 bases). The V gene lost 4 bases and the J gene lost 10 bases, with 31 bases spanning the gap. The germline gives CDR1 MNHEY, CDR2 SMNVEV (reference sequence). This CDR3 has 18 residues. The CDR3 sequence is CASSSTPMGQGQGLGAFF. The CDR3 nucleotides are TGTGCCAGCAGTTCGACCCCGATGGGGCAGGGCCAAGGCTTGGGAGCTTTCTTT.

Regarding this clone: The conserved phenylalanine or tryptophan normally closing the CDR3 is absent here, so this likely arose from a read error. The limits of the CDR3 on the DNA are not certain, so only TCRdb's listed CDR3 is given. The V gene is TRBV6-1, the J gene TRBJ1-1. With termini counted, the CDR3 has 11 amino acids. Germline CDR1 is MNHNS and CDR2 is SASEGT. CDR3 amino acids: CASSDLLRSAI.

The V and J genes are TRBV5-1 and TRBJ1-5; D might be TRBD1 (5 bases). Germline CDR1 is SGHRS and CDR2 is YFSETQ. The CDR3 length is 14 residues. The V end was cut by 5 bases, the J end by 8 bases, with 17 bases between. Written as DNA, the CDR3 is TGCGCCAGCAGTCGAGGAGGGGCCCTGGAGCCCCAGCATTTT. Protein sequence: CASSRGGALEPQHF.